These T cell receptor beta chains were read from a single sample in a study of tumor and adjacent non-tumor tissue in lung cancer. TCRdb analysed the multiplex PCR reads with MiXCR anew, one entry per CDR3 protein. This table holds about 80,000 distinct CDR3 sequences, roughly 75% found once. Source material: lung tumor tissue. The receptors come from a woman in her seventies with non-small cell lung cancer. Each CDR3 is given with its conserved first and last residue. The order of the fields is clone size, D gene, CDR3 length, J gene, V gene, CDR3 DNA, CDR3 protein. D genes are given only for firm matches. For some rows the clone size is stated as once, few or many, or as a class when expanded; others skip it.

>.|.|15|TRBJ2-7|TRBV6-6
TGTGCCAGCAGTGATGTATCGGAGGTGGGATACGAGCAGTACTTC
CASSDVSEVGYEQYF
>.|.|13|TRBJ2-3|TRBV11-2
TGTGCCAGCAGCCTTTTAAGGATAGATACGCAGTATTTT
CASSLLRIDTQYF
>.|.|13|TRBJ2-3|TRBV5-4
TGTGCCAGCAGCATCAGGGGCACAGATACGCAGTATTTT
CASSIRGTDTQYF
>medium-sized|TRBD1|17|TRBJ2-1|TRBV29-1
TGCAGCGTTGAAGATCCCCGGACAGGGGACCATTACAATGAGCAGTTCTTC
CSVEDPRTGDHYNEQFF
>.|.|11|TRBJ1-1|TRBV6-6
TGTGCCTGTGCGACAGACACTGAAGCTTTCTTC
CACATDTEAFF
>many|.|15|TRBJ2-1|TRBV4-1
TGCGCCAGCAGCCAAGGGACCTGGGGGTACAATGAGCAGTTCTTC
CASSQGTWGYNEQFF
>.|TRBD2|17|TRBJ2-5|TRBV11-3
TGCCAGCAGCCCCCCCCACTTATAGCGGGAGGGCCGGTGACCCAGTACTTC
CQQPPPLIAGGPVTQYF
>.|TRBD1|15|TRBJ1-1|TRBV6-6
TGTGCCAGCAGTAACTCACGGACAGGGGACACTGAGGCTTTCTTT
CASSNSRTGDTEAFF
>.|.|15|TRBJ2-1|TRBV20-1
TGCAGTGCTGGATCGGGCCGTAGTCTACACAGTGAGCAGTTCTTC
CSAGSGRSLHSEQFF
>.|.|13|TRBJ2-7|TRBV12-3/TRBV12-4
TGTACCTGCAGTTTGGGCAGGGTGGGGGAGCAGTACTTC
CTCSLGRVGEQYF
>.|.|14|TRBJ1-1|TRBV18
TGTGCCAGCTCCCTCAGGGCCGGGAACACTGAAGCTTTCTTT
CASSLRAGNTEAFF
>.|.|12|TRBJ2-1|TRBV29-1
TGCAGCGTTGATGGGGAGTGGTATGAGCAGCTCTTC
CSVDGEWYEQLF
>.|.|15|TRBJ2-7|TRBV12-3/TRBV12-4
TGTGCCATCAGTCAGACCGACAGGGAGGGCTACGAGCACTACTTC
CAISQTDREGYEHYF
>.|.|14|TRBJ2-3|TRBV20-1
TGCAGTGCTAGAGTCTCCCTAGCCACAGATACGCAGTATTTT
CSARVSLATDTQYF
>.|.|15|TRBJ2-7|TRBV6-2/TRBV6-3
TGTGCCATGAGTGACCCCCGAGGTCTTGCCCACGAGCAGTACTTC
CAMSDPRGLAHEQYF
>many|TRBD1|15|TRBJ1-1|TRBV12-3/TRBV12-4
TGTGCCAGCAGTCCACCCAACAGGGGGAACACTGAAGCTTTCTTT
CASSPPNRGNTEAFF
>.|.|16|TRBJ2-3|TRBV4-1
TGTGCCAGCAGCCAACGGGCTAACAGAAGCACAGATACGCAGTATTTT
CASSQRANRSTDTQYF
>few|.|11|TRBJ2-5|TRBV7-9
TGTGCCAGCAGCGTGACAGAGACCCAGTACTTC
CASSVTETQYF
>.|TRBD2|18|TRBJ2-7|TRBV5-1
TGCGCCAGCAGCCCTCTTCTTGTGACTAGCGGGAGCTCCTACGAGCAGTACTTC
CASSPLLVTSGSSYEQYF
>.|.|12|TRBJ2-1|TRBV18
TGTGCCAGTTTACCAGGGGGGGTTGAGCAGTTCTTC
CASLPGGVEQFF
>.|.|13|TRBJ2-1|TRBV29-1
TGCAGTGGGGAGATAGGGTCGTGGAATGAGCAGTTCTTC
CSGEIGSWNEQFF
>once|.|17|TRBJ2-7|TRBV6-5
TGTGCCAGCAGAGTTAGCGACTGGTATACAGGGTCCTACGAGCAGTACTTC
CASRVSDWYTGSYEQYF
>.|.|16|TRBJ2-3|TRBV7-3
TGTGCCAGCAGCGAACTAGAGGGTAGGGGCACAGATACGCAGTATTTT
CASSELEGRGTDTQYF
>.|.|15|TRBJ1-2|TRBV12-3/TRBV12-4
TGTGCCAGCTGTTTGGCCCTGAGGTTATTCTATGACTACACCTTC
CASCLALRLFYDYTF
>.|.|11|TRBJ1-1|TRBV6-6
TGTGGCAGTGCGACAGACACTGAACCTTTCTTT
CGSATDTEPFF
>few|TRBD2|15|TRBJ2-1|TRBV2
TGTGCCAGCAGCCCACCCAGCGGGAGGGCCAATGAGCAGTTCTTC
CASSPPSGRANEQFF
>.|.|14|TRBJ2-1|TRBV20-1
TGCAGTGCTAGCTCCCCAGGGCTAAGGGTTGACCAGTTCTTC
CSASSPGLRVDQFF
>many|TRBD2|14|TRBJ2-5|TRBV28
TGTGCCAGCAGTACTAGCGGGAGGGTGGAGACCCAGTACTTC
CASSTSGRVETQYF
>few|.|12|TRBJ2-5|TRBV20-1
TGCAGTGCCAGTTATGGTTCAGAGACCCAGTACTTC
CSASYGSETQYF
>.|TRBD1|16|TRBJ1-5|TRBV20-1
TGCAGTGCTAGGGACGACAGGGGAGGAAGGAGTCAGCCCCAGCATTTT
CSARDDRGGRSQPQHF
>.|TRBD1|14|TRBJ1-1|TRBV6-1
TGTGCCAGCAGTAAGTTACAGGGGACCACTGAAGCTTCCTTT
CASSKLQGTTEASF
>.|TRBD1|16|TRBJ1-5|TRBV6-1
TGTGCCAGCAAGACGGGACAGACATTCGGAAATCAGCCCCAGCATTTT
CASKTGQTFGNQPQHF
>.|TRBD2|16|TRBJ2-2|TRBV6-1
TGTGCCAGCAGTGAAATGGTGGGAGGGGTATCTGGGGAGCTGTTTTTT
CASSEMVGGVSGELFF
>few|.|14|TRBJ2-7|TRBV29-1
TGCAGCTTTGAAGATGCTGGGAAAAGCGACCAGCAGTACTTC
CSFEDAGKSDQQYF
>many|TRBD2|16|TRBJ2-1|TRBV5-1
TGCGCCAGCAGCTTGGCGACTAGCGGGAGGGCTAATGAGCAGTTCTTC
CASSLATSGRANEQFF
>.|TRBD2|16|TRBJ2-1|TRBV12-5
TGTGCTACTGCCCCGCAGCTCGCGGGAGTCGGCAATGAGGAGTTCTTC
CATAPQLAGVGNEEFF
>.|TRBD1|16|TRBJ1-5|TRBV4-1
TGCGCCAGCAGCCCCGGGGGCAGGGGGCTGGGTCAGCACCAACATTTT
CASSPGGRGLGQHQHF
>.|.|14|TRBJ1-1|TRBV5-1
TGCGCCAGCGGGGTCGGGGCGGGGAACACTGAAGCTTTCTTT
CASGVGAGNTEAFF
>.|.|13|TRBJ2-1|TRBV29-1
TGCAGCCTAAAACGGCAGGGTATAAATGAACAGTTCTTC
CSLKRQGINEQFF
>.|.|14|TRBJ1-1|TRBV29-1
TGCAGCGTTGAAAGGTTTGGGACGCCCAATGGCGCTGTCTTT
CSVERFGTPNGAVF
>.|TRBD2|13|TRBJ2-3|TRBV6-1
TGTGCCACACTACTAGCGGTGGAAGATACGCAGTATTTT
CATLLAVEDTQYF
>.|.|13|TRBJ1-2|TRBV6-1
TGTGCCAGTACGAAGTGCCAGGGTGATGGCTACACCTTC
CASTKCQGDGYTF
>once|.|15|TRBJ2-1|TRBV11-3
TGTGCCAGCAACTTATGGGGGGCTAGCAGTGGCAAGCAGTTCTTC
CASNLWGASSGKQFF
>many|.|12|TRBJ1-5|TRBV7-9
TGTGCCAGCAGTCACGTAGACCAGCCCCAGCATTTT
CASSHVDQPQHF
>.|.|14|TRBJ1-2|TRBV11-1
TGTGACTGCAGTCATTCGGGAGTTGACTATGGCTACACCTTC
CDCSHSGVDYGYTF
>.|TRBD2|13|TRBJ2-7|TRBV11-2
TGTGCCAGCAGCCTCAACTGGGACTACGAGATGTACTTC
CASSLNWDYEMYF
>many|.|13|TRBJ2-1|TRBV5-4
TGTGCCAGTCGGAGGGAGCCACACAATGAGCAGTTCTTC
CASRREPHNEQFF
>.|.|16|TRBJ1-2|TRBV5-4
TGTGTCAGCAGCTTGCTTGCGGAGAGACTGATCTATGGCTATACCTTC
CVSSLLAERLIYGYTF
>.|.|15|TRBJ1-1|TRBV11-1
TGTGCCGGCAGCTCCACCGAGACCCGAAGCACTGAAGCTTTCTTT
CAGSSTETRSTEAFF
>.|.|13|TRBJ1-1|TRBV12-3/TRBV12-4
TGTGCCAGCAGGAATCAGGAGCCTAGGGAAGCTTTCTTT
CASRNQEPREAFF
>once|.|13|TRBJ2-1|TRBV29-1
TGCAGTGTAAACCGGCAGGGCATAAATGAGCAGTTTTTC
CSVNRQGINEQFF
>.|.|19|TRBJ1-3|TRBV11-3
TGTGCCAGCTGCCAAGAACATGGTACCACAAATAACTCTGGAAACACCATATATTTT
CASCQEHGTTNNSGNTIYF
>.|TRBD1|15|TRBJ2-3|TRBV24-1
TGTGCCACCAGTAGACAGGGGGACAGCACAGATACGCAGTATTTT
CATSRQGDSTDTQYF
>.|.|15|TRBJ1-5|TRBV6-1
TGTGCCAGCAGTGATGGAGGGGCCATGGGCCAGACCCAGCATTTT
CASSDGGAMGQTQHF